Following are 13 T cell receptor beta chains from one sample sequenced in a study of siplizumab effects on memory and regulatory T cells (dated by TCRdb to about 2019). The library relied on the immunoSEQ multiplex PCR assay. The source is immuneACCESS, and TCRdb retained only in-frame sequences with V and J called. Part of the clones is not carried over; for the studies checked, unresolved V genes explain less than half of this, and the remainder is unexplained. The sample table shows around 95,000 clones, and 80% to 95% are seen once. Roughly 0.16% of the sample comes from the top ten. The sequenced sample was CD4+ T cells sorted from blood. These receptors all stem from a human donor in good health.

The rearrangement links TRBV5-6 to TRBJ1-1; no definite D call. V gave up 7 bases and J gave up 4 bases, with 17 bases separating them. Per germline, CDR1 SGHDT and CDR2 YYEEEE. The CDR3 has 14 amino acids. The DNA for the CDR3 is TGTGCCAGCCAACGCCCCGTCTTAGGCACTGAAGCTTTCTTT. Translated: CASQRPVLGTEAFF.

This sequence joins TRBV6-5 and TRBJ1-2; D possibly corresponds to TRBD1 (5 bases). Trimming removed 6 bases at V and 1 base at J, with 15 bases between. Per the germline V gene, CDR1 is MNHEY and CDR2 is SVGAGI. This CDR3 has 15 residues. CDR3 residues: CASRPNRQFNYGYTF. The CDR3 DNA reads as TGTGCCAGCAGACCAAACAGACAGTTTAACTATGGCTACACCTTC.

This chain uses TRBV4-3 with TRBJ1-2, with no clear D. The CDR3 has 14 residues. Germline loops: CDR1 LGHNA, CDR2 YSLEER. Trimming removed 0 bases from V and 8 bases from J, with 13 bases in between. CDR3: CASSQEGPWEGYTF. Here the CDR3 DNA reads TGCGCCAGCAGCCAAGAGGGCCCATGGGAGGGCTACACCTTC.

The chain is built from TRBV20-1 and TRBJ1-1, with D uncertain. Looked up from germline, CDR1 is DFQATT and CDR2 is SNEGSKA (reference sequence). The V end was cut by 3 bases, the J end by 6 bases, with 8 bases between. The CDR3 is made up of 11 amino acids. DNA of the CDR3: TGCAGTGCTAGTGAAGTCCCTGAAGCTTTCTTT. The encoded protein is CSASEVPEAFF.

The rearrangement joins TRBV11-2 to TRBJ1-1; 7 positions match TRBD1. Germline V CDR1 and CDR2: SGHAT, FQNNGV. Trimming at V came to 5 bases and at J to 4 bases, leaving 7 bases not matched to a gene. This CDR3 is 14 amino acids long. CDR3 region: CASSKQGGRTEAFF. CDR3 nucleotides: TGTGCCAGCAGCAAACAAGGGGGCCGCACTGAAGCTTTCTTT.

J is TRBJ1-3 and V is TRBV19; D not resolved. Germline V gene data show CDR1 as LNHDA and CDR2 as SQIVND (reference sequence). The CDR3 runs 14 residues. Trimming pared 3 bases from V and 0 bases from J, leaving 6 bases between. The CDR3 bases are TGTGCCAGTAGTATCTGGCCCTCTGGAAACACCATATATTTT. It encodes CASSIWPSGNTIYF.

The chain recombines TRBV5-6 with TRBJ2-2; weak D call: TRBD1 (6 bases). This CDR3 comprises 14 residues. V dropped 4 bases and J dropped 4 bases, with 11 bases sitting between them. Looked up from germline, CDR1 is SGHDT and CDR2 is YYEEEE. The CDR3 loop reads CASSPGQSTGELFF. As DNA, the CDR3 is TGTGCCAGCAGCCCCGGACAGAGCACCGGGGAGCTGTTTTTT. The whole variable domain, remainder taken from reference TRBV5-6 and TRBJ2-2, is DAGVTQSPTHLIKTRGQQVTLRCSPKSGHDTVSWYQQALGQGPQFIFQYYEEEERQRGNFPDRFSGHQFPNYSSELNVNALLLGDSALYLCASSPGQSTGELFFGEGSRLTVL.

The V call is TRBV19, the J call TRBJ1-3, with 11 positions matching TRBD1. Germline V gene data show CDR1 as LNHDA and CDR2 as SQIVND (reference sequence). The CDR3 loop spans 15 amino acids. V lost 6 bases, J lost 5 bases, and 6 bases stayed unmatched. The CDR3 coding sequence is TGTGCCAGTAGCCCGGGACAGGGGGGCCGAAACACCATATATTTT. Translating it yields CASSPGQGGRNTIYF.

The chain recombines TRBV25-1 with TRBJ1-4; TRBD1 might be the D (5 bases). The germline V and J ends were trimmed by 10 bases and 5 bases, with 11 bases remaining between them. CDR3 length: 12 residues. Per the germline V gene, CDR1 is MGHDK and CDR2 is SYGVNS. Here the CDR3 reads CATGSANEKLFF. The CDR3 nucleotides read TGTGCCACAGGGTCGGCAAATGAAAAACTGTTTTTT.

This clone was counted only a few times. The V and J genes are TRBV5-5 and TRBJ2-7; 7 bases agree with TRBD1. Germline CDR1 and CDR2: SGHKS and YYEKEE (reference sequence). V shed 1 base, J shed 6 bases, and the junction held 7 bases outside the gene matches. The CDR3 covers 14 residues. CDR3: CASSLWTGPGEQYF. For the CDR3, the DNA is TGTGCCAGCAGCTTGTGGACAGGACCGGGCGAGCAGTACTTC.

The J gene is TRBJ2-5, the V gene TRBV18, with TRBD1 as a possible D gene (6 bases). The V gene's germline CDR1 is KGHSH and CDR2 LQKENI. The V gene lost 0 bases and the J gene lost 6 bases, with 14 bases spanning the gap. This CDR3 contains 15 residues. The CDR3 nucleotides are TGTGCCAGCTCACCACCGGGAACAGGGAAACAGACCCAGTACTTC. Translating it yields CASSPPGTGKQTQYF.

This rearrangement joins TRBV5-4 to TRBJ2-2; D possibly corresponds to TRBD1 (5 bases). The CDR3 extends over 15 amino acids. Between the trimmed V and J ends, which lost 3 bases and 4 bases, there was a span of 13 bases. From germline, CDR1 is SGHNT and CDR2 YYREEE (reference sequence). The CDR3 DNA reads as TGTGCCAGCAGCTCAGGGTTCGTGAGCACCGGGGAGCTGTTTTTT. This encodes CASSSGFVSTGELFF.

CDR3 region: CASSVAGGYEQYF. The CDR3 DNA follows: TGTGCCAGCAGTGTTGCGGGGGGCTACGAGCAGTACTTC. The J gene is TRBJ2-7, the V gene TRBV2, with 8 bases aligning to TRBD2. The CDR3 is 13 amino acids. Germline CDR1 and CDR2: SNHLY and FYNNEI. The ends lost 4 bases at V and 3 bases at J; junction bases unmatched: 2.